Described below is a single TCR beta chain sequence and its context. Unique molecular identifiers featured in how the TCRbeta library was prepared. One entry per CDR3 protein, called by TCRdb with MiXCR from the PCR reads. There are around 500,000 distinct CDR3 sequences in the sample; more than 20% occur only once, and roughly 13% lies in the top ten. V shed 7 bases and J shed 5 bases, with 20 bases lying between them. The CDR3 runs 14 residues. Germline assignment: CDR1 DFQATT and CDR2 SNEGSKA (reference sequence). This specimen belongs to a study of T-cell reconstitution after alpha-beta-depleted transplantation in children.

Source: PBMCs, mostly from graft donor cells, taken 360 days after TCRalphabeta/CD19-depleted stem cell transplant. The receptor comes from a boy in the first two years of life who had a stem cell transplant for acute myeloid leukemia, so the T cells may come from the graft donor. This chain joins TRBV20-1 and TRBJ1-1; D gene unclear. The CDR3 here is CSVPWGGHWTEAFF. CDR3 coding DNA: TGCAGTGTTCCATGGGGTGGCCATTGGACTGAAGCTTTCTTT.